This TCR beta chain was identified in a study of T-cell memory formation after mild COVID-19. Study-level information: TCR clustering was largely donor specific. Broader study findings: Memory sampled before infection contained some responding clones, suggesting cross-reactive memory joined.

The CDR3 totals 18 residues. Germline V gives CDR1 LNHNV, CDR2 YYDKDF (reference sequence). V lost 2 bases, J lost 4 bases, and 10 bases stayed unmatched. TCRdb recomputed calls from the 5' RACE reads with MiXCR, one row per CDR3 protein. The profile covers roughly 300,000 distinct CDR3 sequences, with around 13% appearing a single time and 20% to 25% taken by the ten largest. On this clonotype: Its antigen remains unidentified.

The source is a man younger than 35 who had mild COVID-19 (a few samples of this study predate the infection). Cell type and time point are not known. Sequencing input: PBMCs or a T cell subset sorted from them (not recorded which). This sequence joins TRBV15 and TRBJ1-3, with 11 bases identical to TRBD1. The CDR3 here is CATSRPWDRGSSGNTIYF. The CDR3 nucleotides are TGTGCCACCAGCAGACCCTGGGACAGGGGGTCCTCAGGAAACACCATATATTTT.